This is a list of T cell receptor beta chains from one sample in a study of blood T cell repertoires in COVID-19. Method: immunoSEQ multiplex PCR; TCRdb's copy keeps in-frame clones and lacks some. This table holds some 380,000 clones, about 90% found once. The specimen sequenced was PBMCs or T cells enriched from blood (not recorded which). All receptors come from a man aged 25-40 years who had recovered from COVID-19. Each CDR3 is given with its conserved first and last residue. D genes are given only for firm matches. Size tells how often a clone was seen (once, few, many) or the class of an expanded clone, and some rows leave it out.

d_call	v_call	clone_size	j_call	cdr3_aa	cdr3_nt
TRBD2	TRBV6-1	.	TRBJ2-3	CASSETSGGFTDTQYF	TGTGCCAGCAGTGAAACTAGCGGGGGGTTCACAGATACGCAGTATTTT
TRBD1	TRBV19	.	TRBJ2-2	CATRTDRGTGELFF	TGTGCCACTCGAACCGACAGGGGCACCGGGGAGCTGTTTTTT
.	TRBV5-1	.	TRBJ1-2	CASSPEGGKNGYTF	TGCGCCAGCAGCCCCGAGGGAGGGAAAAATGGCTACACCTTC
TRBD2	TRBV7-9	.	TRBJ2-7	CASSQRSGGDEQYF	TGTGCCAGCAGCCAACGGAGCGGGGGAGACGAGCAGTACTTC
.	TRBV4-3	.	TRBJ1-2	CASSQDSGRRGYTF	TGCGCCAGCAGCCAAGATAGTGGAAGGAGGGGCTACACCTTC
TRBD1	TRBV6-5	.	TRBJ1-6	CASSRTGSNSPLHF	TGTGCCAGCAGCCGGACAGGTTCCAATTCACCCCTCCACTTT
TRBD1	TRBV30	once	TRBJ1-6	CAWSTPDRGPTNGSPLHF	TGTGCCTGGAGTACCCCCGACAGGGGGCCGACGAATGGTTCACCCCTCCACTTT
TRBD1	TRBV7-9	.	TRBJ2-6	CASTNAQGAGANVLTF	TGTGCCAGCACCAACGCCCAGGGGGCTGGGGCCAACGTCCTGACTTTC
.	TRBV5-4	.	TRBJ1-4	CASSLGGSEKLFF	TGTGCCAGCAGCTTGGGTGGGAGTGAAAAACTGTTTTTT
.	TRBV2	few	TRBJ1-5	CASSADSPNQPQHF	TGTGCCAGCAGCGCGGACAGCCCCAATCAGCCCCAGCATTTT
.	TRBV4-1	.	TRBJ2-1	CASSQVGLGFNEQFF	TGCGCCAGCAGCCAGGTAGGACTGGGGTTTAATGAGCAGTTCTTC
.	TRBV7-8	.	TRBJ1-3	CASSLALLRDSGNTIYF	TGTGCCAGCAGCTTAGCACTTCTGCGAGACTCTGGAAACACCATATATTTT
TRBD1	TRBV7-6	.	TRBJ1-6	CASSLEMDRGLGSNSPLHF	TGTGCCAGCAGCTTAGAAATGGACAGGGGGCTGGGCTCTAATTCACCCCTCCACTTT
TRBD1	TRBV5-6	.	TRBJ1-2	CASRQDREGYGYTF	TGTGCCAGCAGACAGGACAGGGAGGGCTATGGCTACACCTTC
.	TRBV6-1	once	TRBJ2-7	CASSDEARRGLYEQYF	TGTGCCAGCAGTGACGAGGCACGCCGCGGGCTATACGAGCAGTACTTC
.	TRBV4-1	.	TRBJ1-1	CASSQLGGNTEAFF	TGCGCCAGCAGCCAACTCGGCGGGAACACTGAAGCTTTCTTT
.	TRBV6-2/TRBV6-3	few	TRBJ1-1	CASSYSAGSVVPFF	TGTGCCAGCAGTTACTCAGCCGGTTCTGTCGTCCCTTTCTTT
TRBD2	TRBV4-2	.	TRBJ2-7	CASSQDHLERGAHEQYF	TGTGCCAGCAGCCAAGACCATCTCGAGCGGGGGGCCCACGAGCAGTACTTC
TRBD1	TRBV30	.	TRBJ2-7	CAWSEGQAITYEQYF	TGTGCCTGGAGTGAAGGACAGGCTATTACCTACGAGCAGTACTTC
.	TRBV6-2/TRBV6-3	.	TRBJ1-1	CASSYLTGVMNTEAFF	TGTGCCAGCAGTTACTTGACAGGAGTTATGAACACTGAAGCTTTCTTT
TRBD2	TRBV18	.	TRBJ2-3	CASSPPGVAGYVTDTQYF	TGTGCCAGCTCACCGCCCGGGGTAGCGGGGTATGTGACAGATACGCAGTATTTT
TRBD1	TRBV6-5	.	TRBJ2-3	CASRQGYTDTQYF	TGTGCCAGCAGACAGGGGTACACAGATACGCAGTATTTT
.	TRBV6-1	.	TRBJ1-5	CASSEGPVLQPQHF	TGTGCCAGCAGTGAAGGGCCAGTCCTTCAGCCCCAGCATTTT
TRBD1	TRBV15	.	TRBJ1-1	CATSRRQGLRITEAFF	TGTGCCACCAGCAGGCGACAGGGCCTCCGTATCACTGAAGCTTTCTTT
.	TRBV10-3	.	TRBJ1-4	CATGPEWGEKLFF	TGTGCCACCGGACCCGAGTGGGGCGAAAAACTGTTTTTT
.	TRBV10-1	.	TRBJ2-1	CASSEGGGYYNEQFF	TGCGCCAGCAGTGAAGGCGGGGGCTACTACAATGAGCAGTTCTTC
TRBD2	TRBV7-3	.	TRBJ2-1	CASSLSGGAPEFF	TGTGCCAGCAGTCTTAGCGGGGGGGCCCCTGAGTTCTTC